This T cell receptor beta chain was recorded in a study of blood T cell repertoires in COVID-19. Turning to the study itself: In each case, the material was cDNA or gDNA derived from T cells, B-cell-depleted T cells, or PBMCs.

TCRdb's copy holds only in-frame clones and misses some; the assay was immunoSEQ multiplex PCR. This sample has about 220,000 clones, with approximately 84% found just once. Germline CDR1 is KGHSH and CDR2 is LQKENI. V gave up 4 bases and J gave up 0 bases, with 14 bases separating them. The CDR3 runs 16 residues. Sequencing used peripheral blood. The clonotype was recovered from a woman in her sixties with acute or convalescent COVID-19. The chain recombines TRBV18 with TRBJ2-3; perhaps TRBD2 as D (5 bases). The CDR3 spells CASSLSGAVSTDTQYF. Here the CDR3 DNA reads TGTGCCAGCTCACTGTCTGGAGCGGTGAGCACAGATACGCAGTATTTT.